This T cell receptor beta chain comes out of a study of T cell changes during pregnancy in multiple sclerosis. TCRdb's copy holds only in-frame clones and misses some; the assay was immunoSEQ multiplex PCR. The table lists under 60,000 clones, roughly 93% of them singletons. The CDR3 contains 16 residues. Germline CDR1 is SNHLY and CDR2 is FYNNEI. V shed 1 base and J 2 bases; nucleotides not matched to a gene: 6. The receptor's source is a female donor in good health, enrolled as a control in a pregnancy study. The chain combines TRBV2 with TRBJ2-3; 7 bases map to TRBD2. The sequences come from CD4+ T cells from peripheral blood mononuclear cells, collected in the second trimester of pregnancy. The CDR3 loop is CASSEVSGVDTDTQYF. CDR3 coding DNA: TGTGCCAGCAGTGAAGTAAGCGGGGTAGACACAGATACGCAGTATTTT. Drawing the rest from reference TRBV2 and TRBJ2-3, the complete variable domain is EPEVTQTPSHQVTQMGQEVILRCVPISNHLYFYWYRQILGQKVEFLVSFYNNEISEKSEIFDDQFSVERPDGSNFTLKIRSTKLEDSAMYFCASSEVSGVDTDTQYFGPGTRLTVL.